This TCR beta chain was profiled in a study of blood T cell repertoires in COVID-19. Study background: Samples taken during acute and convalescent COVID-19 were collected in the United States, Italy and Spain. T cells, B-cell-depleted T cells, or PBMCs provided the cDNA or gDNA that served as material.

The J segment lost 4 bases and the V segment lost 4 bases, leaving 9 bases of the junction unmatched. This CDR3 region has 15 residues. The germline CDR1 and CDR2 sequences are SGHRS and YFSETQ. Authors' methods: By means of reference gene primer amplification, nucleated cell counts were estimated. Assay: immunoSEQ multiplex PCR; the TCRdb copy retains only in-frame clones and omits some. The V and J calls and the clone size are those of that table, but D and trimming were determined from the DNA. The top ten clones hold approximately 17% of a sample with roughly 21,000 clones, approximately 90% of them seen once.

The specimen was peripheral blood. V gene TRBV5-1 combines with J gene TRBJ2-7; 9 nucleotides align to TRBD2. This receptor was identified in a man in his 70s with active COVID-19. In nucleotides, the CDR3 is TGCGCCAGCAGCATTCAAGCGGGGGGCCATTACGAGCAGTACTTC. Its translation: CASSIQAGGHYEQYF.